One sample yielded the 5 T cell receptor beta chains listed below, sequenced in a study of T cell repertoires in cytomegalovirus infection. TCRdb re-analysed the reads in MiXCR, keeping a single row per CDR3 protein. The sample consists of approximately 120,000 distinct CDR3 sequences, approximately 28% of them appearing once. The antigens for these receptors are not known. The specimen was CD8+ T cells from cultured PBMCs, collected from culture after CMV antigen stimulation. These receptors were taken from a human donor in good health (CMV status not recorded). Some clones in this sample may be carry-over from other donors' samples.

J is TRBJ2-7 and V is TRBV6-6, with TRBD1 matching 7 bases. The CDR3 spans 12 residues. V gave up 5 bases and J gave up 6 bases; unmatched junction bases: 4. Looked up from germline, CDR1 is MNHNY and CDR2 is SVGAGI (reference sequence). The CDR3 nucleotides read TGTGCCAGCAGTACGAGGGGGCTCGAGCAGTACTTC. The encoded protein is CASSTRGLEQYF.

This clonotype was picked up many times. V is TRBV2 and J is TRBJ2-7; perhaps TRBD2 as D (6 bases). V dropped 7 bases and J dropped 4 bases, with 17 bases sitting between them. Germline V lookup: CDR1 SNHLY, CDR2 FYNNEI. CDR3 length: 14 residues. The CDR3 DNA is TGTGCCAGCACTCTCTCATCGGGGGTATACGAGCAGTACTTC. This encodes CASTLSSGVYEQYF.

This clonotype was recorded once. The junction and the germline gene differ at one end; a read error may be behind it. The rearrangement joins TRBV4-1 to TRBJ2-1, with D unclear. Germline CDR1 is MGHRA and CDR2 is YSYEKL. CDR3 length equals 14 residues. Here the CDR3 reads CASSHFDGGNKQFF. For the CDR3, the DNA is TGCGCCAGCAGCCACTTCGACGGCGGCAATAAGCAGTTCTTC.

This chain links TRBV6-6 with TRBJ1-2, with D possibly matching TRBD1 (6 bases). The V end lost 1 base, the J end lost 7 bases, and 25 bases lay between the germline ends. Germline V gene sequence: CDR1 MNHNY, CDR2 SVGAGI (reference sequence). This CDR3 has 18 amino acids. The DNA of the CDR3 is TGTGCCAGCAGTTACTTTACCCACCAGAACAGGGATAGGGTTGGCTACACCTTC. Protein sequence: CASSYFTHQNRDRVGYTF.

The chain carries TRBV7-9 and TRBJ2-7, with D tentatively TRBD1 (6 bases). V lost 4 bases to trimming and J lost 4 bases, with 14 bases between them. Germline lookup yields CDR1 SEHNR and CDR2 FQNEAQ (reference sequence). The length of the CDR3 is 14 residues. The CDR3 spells CASSSGQSFYEQYF. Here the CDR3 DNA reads TGTGCCAGCAGCTCTGGACAGTCGTTTTACGAGCAGTACTTC.